Below, 20 T cell receptor beta chains from the same sample are listed, as sequenced in a study of CD8+ T cells in alopecia areata. RNA was extracted and reverse transcribed into cDNA as the sequencing template. The repertoire was sequenced with immunoSEQ multiplex PCR; TCRdb's copy has only in-frame clones and lacks some. Of fewer than 200,000 clones listed, 59% were seen once; the top ten hold roughly 14%. This sample comprised CD4+ T cells sorted from blood, obtained at week 0. The receptors come from a human donor with alopecia areata.

This chain uses TRBV6-6 with TRBJ2-3; 8 nucleotides match TRBD1. This CDR3 is 13 amino acids long. The J segment lost 5 bases and the V segment lost 9 bases, leaving 7 bases of the junction unmatched. CDR1 and CDR2 (germline): MNHNY, SVGAGI (reference sequence). The CDR3 reads CASYQGARDTQYF. Here the CDR3 DNA reads TGTGCCAGTTACCAGGGGGCGAGAGATACGCAGTATTTT.

There are a few counts of this clone. The rearrangement uses TRBV2 and TRBJ2-7; D uncertain. The CDR3 totals 14 residues. Germline V CDR1 and CDR2: SNHLY, FYNNEI. V lost 5 bases to trimming and J lost 2 bases, with 13 bases between them. This CDR3 is CASSPTPSTYEQYF. In nucleotides, the CDR3 is TGTGCCAGCAGTCCCACCCCGTCCACCTACGAGCAGTACTTC.

This clone was observed a single time. The chain employs TRBV6-5 and TRBJ1-5; D is ambiguous. The CDR3 is 15 residues long. V lost 6 bases and J lost 6, with 18 bases in between. Germline CDR1 MNHEY, CDR2 SVGAGI. This CDR3 is CASSPGGRASQPQHF. DNA for the CDR3: TGTGCCAGCAGCCCCGGTGGTAGGGCTAGTCAGCCCCAGCATTTT.

The chain is built from TRBV12-5 and TRBJ1-2, with 7 bases identical to TRBD1. Trimming at V came to 5 bases and at J to 6 bases, leaving 9 bases not matched to a gene. Germline CDR1 and CDR2: LGHNT and FRNRAP. This CDR3 spans 14 amino acids. Here the CDR3 DNA reads TGTGCTAGTGGTCTCCAGGGGGATGGGGATGGCTACACCTTC. Its translation is CASGLQGDGDGYTF.

V and J are TRBV5-1 and TRBJ1-6; TRBD1 is a possible D gene (5 bases). The CDR3 is 16 amino acids. Trimming shortened V by 4 bases and J by 11 bases, and 22 bases separated the two germline ends. Germline V gene lookup returns CDR1 SGHRS and CDR2 YFSETQ. In DNA, the CDR3 is TGCGCCAGCAGCCCACAACCGGGACGTGAGTTGACACCCCTCCACTTT. Its protein product is CASSPQPGRELTPLHF.

This clone came up a few times. V and J are TRBV29-1 and TRBJ2-7; possible D gene TRBD1, 6 bases. V lost 6 bases and J lost 3, with 9 bases in between. Per germline, CDR1 SQVTM and CDR2 ANQGSEA. The CDR3 runs to 11 residues. The CDR3 bases are TGCAGCGTCAAAGGGGGCTACGAGCAGTACTTC. This codes for CSVKGGYEQYF.

V and J are TRBV30 and TRBJ1-4, with D possibly being TRBD1 (5 bases). Per germline, CDR1 GTSNPN and CDR2 SVGIG (reference sequence). Deletions cut 2 bases from V and 8 bases from J, with 12 bases between. The CDR3 extends over 13 amino acids. The CDR3 region has the DNA TGTGCCTGGAGTCCGGGGGTGGACGAAAAACTGTTTTTT. It specifies CAWSPGVDEKLFF.

The chain combines TRBV6-5 with TRBJ1-3; D is unresolved. Germline V CDR1 and CDR2: MNHEY, SVGAGI. There are 14 residues in the CDR3. V was pared by 8 bases and J by 0 bases, with 11 bases between. Here the CDR3 DNA reads TGTGCCAGCCGCAACTCCGGCTCTGGAAACACCATATATTTT. It yields the protein CASRNSGSGNTIYF.

This CDR3 is CASSQGTDTQYF. For the CDR3, the DNA is TGTGCCAGCAGCCAAGGCACAGATACGCAGTATTTT. This chain uses TRBV14 with TRBJ2-3; no clear D. CDR3 size: 12 residues. Trimming pared 1 base from V and 1 base from J, leaving 0 bases between. Germline loops: CDR1 SGHDN, CDR2 FVKESK. The full variable domain, with the rest looked up from reference TRBV14 and TRBJ2-3, is EAGVTQFPSHSVIEKGQTVTLRCDPISGHDNLYWYRRVMGKEIKFLLHFVKESKQDESGMPNNRFLAERTGGTYSTLKVQPAELEDSGVYFCASSQGTDTQYFGPGTRLTVL.

This clone was seen more than once but under ten times. Here the CDR3 omits its conserved ending phenylalanine or tryptophan, so a read error is the likely source. The J gene is TRBJ1-6, the V gene TRBV6-5; D unresolved. This CDR3 region has 15 residues. Trimming removed 6 bases from V and 6 bases from J, with 15 bases in between. The germline gives CDR1 MNHEY, CDR2 SVGAGI. As DNA, the CDR3 is TGTGCCAGCAGGAAACCGTCAGGACCTAATTCACCCCTCCACCTT. Translation gives CASRKPSGPNSPLHL.

This clone appeared a few times. The CDR3 protein is CASSVEGQETQYF. Written as DNA, the CDR3 is TGCGCCAGCAGCGTAGAGGGGCAGGAGACCCAGTACTTC. The chain joins TRBV5-1 to TRBJ2-5, with D tentatively TRBD1 or TRBD2 (5 bases each). Trimming removed 4 bases from V and 5 bases from J, with 12 bases in between. Germline V CDR1 and CDR2: SGHRS, YFSETQ. The CDR3 consists of 13 residues.

The chain carries TRBV5-1 and TRBJ2-7; a weak D match, TRBD1 (5 bases). Germline CDR1 is SGHRS and CDR2 is YFSETQ. This CDR3 is 12 amino acids long. V was trimmed by 0 bases and J by 6 bases, leaving 7 bases between them. The CDR3 sequence is CASSLAQGEQYF. CDR3 DNA: TGCGCCAGCAGCTTGGCTCAGGGCGAGCAGTACTTC.

A single count supports this clone. V usage is TRBV30 and J usage is TRBJ1-2, with TRBD1 as a possible D gene (5 bases). Germline assignment: CDR1 GTSNPN and CDR2 SVGIG (reference sequence). The CDR3 is made up of 12 amino acids. V was clipped by 3 bases and J by 9 bases, with 14 bases between them. The CDR3 loop is CAWSELGTRYTF. CDR3 bases: TGTGCCTGGAGCGAACTAGGGACGCGCTACACCTTC.

The sample holds many counts of this clone. The chain employs TRBV7-3 and TRBJ2-7; 8 nucleotides line up with TRBD1. Trimming removed 5 bases from V and 4 bases from J; junction bases left unmatched: 10. There are 15 residues in the CDR3. Germline-derived CDR1 and CDR2 are SGHTA and FQGTGA. In DNA form, the CDR3 reads TGTGCCAGCAGCGTAGACAGGGGAATTGCATACGAGCAGTACTTC. It encodes CASSVDRGIAYEQYF.

V usage is TRBV27 and J usage is TRBJ1-5; D not certain. CDR1 and CDR2 from the germline V gene are MNHEY and SMNVEV (reference sequence). The CDR3 has 15 amino acids. V was shortened by 4 bases and J by 0 bases, with 10 bases between the two germline ends. The CDR3 bases are TGTGCCAGCAGTTCGGCACCCTATAGCAATCAGCCCCAGCATTTT. Protein: CASSSAPYSNQPQHF.

The chain uses TRBV30 and TRBJ1-6; a weak D match, TRBD1 (6 bases). V lost 4 bases and J lost 7, with 11 bases in between. Germline lookup yields CDR1 GTSNPN and CDR2 SVGIG (reference sequence). The CDR3 contains 13 residues. The CDR3 reads CAWTGQGNSPLHF. Written as DNA, the CDR3 is TGTGCCTGGACGGGTCAGGGGAATTCACCCCTCCACTTT.

The rearrangement joins TRBV29-1 to TRBJ2-1; tentatively, D is TRBD2 (5 bases). Germline assignment: CDR1 SQVTM and CDR2 ANQGSEA. The CDR3 is 11 residues long. The V end was cut by 7 bases, the J end by 7 bases, with 11 bases between. Here the CDR3 reads CSGGLGNEQFF. The DNA of the CDR3 is TGCAGCGGAGGGCTTGGTAATGAGCAGTTCTTC.

The chain is built from TRBV2 and TRBJ1-3, with D perhaps TRBD1 (5 bases). CDR3 size: 13 residues. CDR1 and CDR2 from the germline V gene are SNHLY and FYNNEI. Here the CDR3 reads CASGAASGNTIYF. As DNA, the CDR3 is TGTGCAAGCGGGGCAGCTTCTGGAAACACCATATATTTT.

This rearrangement joins TRBV27 to TRBJ1-2, with a weak D call TRBD1 (5 bases). The CDR3 is 15 amino acids. V was trimmed by 6 bases and J by 7 bases, leaving 21 bases between them. The V gene's germline CDR1 is MNHEY and CDR2 SMNVEV (reference sequence). In DNA form, the CDR3 reads TGTGCCAGCAGGGGATTGGGGGAGAGAGTCTCTGGCTACACCTTC. Amino acid sequence: CASRGLGERVSGYTF.

The J gene is TRBJ2-7, the V gene TRBV29-1; D may match TRBD1 or TRBD2 (5 bases each). V was clipped by 7 bases and J by 7 bases, with 20 bases between them. The CDR3 sequence is 13 residues long. Germline V CDR1 and CDR2: SQVTM, ANQGSEA. The CDR3: CSAYGTGHLEQYF. Here the CDR3 DNA reads TGCAGCGCCTACGGGACGGGGCATCTTGAGCAGTACTTC.